These 14 T cell receptor beta chains came from one sample sequenced in a study of blood T cell repertoires in COVID-19. Repertoires were generated with immunoSEQ multiplex PCR, while TCRdb's copy carries only in-frame clones and drops some. Of a few hundred thousand clones listed, approximately 87% are singletons. The material sequenced was PBMCs or T cells enriched from blood (not recorded which). These receptors were obtained from a woman in her forties or fifties who had recovered from COVID-19.

This clone was counted a single time. This rearrangement joins TRBV2 to TRBJ2-1; perhaps TRBD1 as D (5 bases). Trimming pared 5 bases from V and 10 bases from J, leaving 12 bases between. CDR1 is SNHLY, CDR2 FYNNEI, per germline. The CDR3 consists of 12 residues. The CDR3 region is CASSTGQGEQFF. The CDR3 coding sequence is TGTGCCAGCAGTACAGGCCAAGGGGAGCAGTTCTTC.

The chain couples TRBV6-5 to TRBJ2-1, with D possibly matching TRBD2 (5 bases). There are 16 residues in the CDR3. Germline assignment: CDR1 MNHEY and CDR2 SVGAGI. V was cut by 4 bases and J by 2 bases, with 15 bases left in between. CDR3 sequence: CASSFFGVFTYNEQFF. Written as DNA, the CDR3 is TGTGCCAGCAGTTTCTTCGGGGTCTTTACCTACAATGAGCAGTTCTTC.

The chain is built from TRBV27 and TRBJ2-2; 11 nucleotides match TRBD2. V shed 5 bases, J shed 5 bases, and the junction held 16 bases outside the gene matches. The CDR3 has 19 residues. Germline loops: CDR1 MNHEY, CDR2 SMNVEV (reference sequence). CDR3 protein: CASSPWTYSGGAWTGELFF. DNA of the CDR3: TGTGCCAGCAGTCCCTGGACGTATAGCGGGGGGGCTTGGACCGGGGAGCTGTTTTTT.

V is TRBV27 and J is TRBJ1-1; 8 nucleotides match TRBD1. J gave up 0 bases and V 4 bases, and 4 bases lay outside the gene matches. Germline V gene lookup returns CDR1 MNHEY and CDR2 SMNVEV (reference sequence). This CDR3 has 15 amino acids. CDR3 coding DNA: TGTGCCAGCAGTTCGGGACAGGTAATGAACACTGAAGCTTTCTTT. Its translation is CASSSGQVMNTEAFF.

This sequence joins TRBV3-1 (or the pseudogene TRBV3-2) and TRBJ2-5, with D possibly being TRBD2 (5 bases). The CDR3 runs 16 residues. V dropped 2 bases and J dropped 5 bases, with 18 bases sitting between them. The germline gives CDR1 LGHDT, CDR2 YNNKEL (reference sequence). For the CDR3, the DNA is TGTGCCAGCAGCCAACAATTAGGGAGCCGCCGGGAGACCCAGTACTTC. Protein sequence: CASSQQLGSRRETQYF.

On this clone itself: Within the sample, other DNA sequences also encode this same CDR3. This chain links TRBV5-1 with TRBJ2-1; TRBD2 matches at 14 bases. Germline CDR1 reads SGHRS; CDR2 reads YFSETQ. The CDR3 length is 18 residues. V shed 4 bases, J shed 0 bases, and the junction held 6 bases outside the gene matches. As DNA, the CDR3 is TGCGCCAGCAGCGTGGGGACTAGCGGGGGAAGCTCCTACAATGAGCAGTTCTTC. Residues: CASSVGTSGGSSYNEQFF.

The CDR3 spells CASSKTPFTRGDTQYF. The CDR3 DNA is TGTGCCAGCAGCAAAACACCCTTTACCCGCGGGGATACGCAGTATTTT. The rearrangement joins TRBV7-8 to TRBJ2-3; weak D call: TRBD2 (5 bases). CDR1 is SGHVS and CDR2 is FQNEAQ in the germline V gene. Trimming stripped 5 bases from V and 6 bases from J, with 21 bases between. The CDR3 is 16 amino acids.

The genes are TRBV19 and TRBJ1-5, with no clear D. Looked up from germline, CDR1 is LNHDA and CDR2 is SQIVND (reference sequence). With 5 bases removed from V and 0 bases from J, the gap between germline ends came to 17 bases. The CDR3 loop spans 17 amino acids. The chain's CDR3 is CASSDPGLGRSNQPQHF. The CDR3 region has the DNA TGTGCCAGTAGTGACCCGGGATTGGGCCGTAGCAATCAGCCCCAGCATTTT.

This clone has only one observation. This chain links TRBV6-1 with TRBJ2-1, with unresolved D. The ends were cut back, 3 bases at V and 4 bases at J, with 16 bases in the middle. This CDR3 has 16 amino acids. Germline loops: CDR1 MNHNS, CDR2 SASEGT. The CDR3 loop reads CASSDLSQTLYNEQFF. The CDR3 DNA is TGTGCCAGCAGTGATTTGTCACAGACACTTTACAATGAGCAGTTCTTC.

The gene calls are TRBV28 and TRBJ1-5; TRBD1 is a possible D gene (5 bases). The length of the CDR3 is 17 residues. Germline loops: CDR1 MDHEN, CDR2 SYDVKM. V was shortened by 6 bases and J by 2 bases, with 20 bases between the two germline ends. The CDR3, as DNA: TGTGCCAGCAGGAACCCAGGGCGGGGGTTTGGCAATCAGCCCCAGCATTTT. It translates to CASRNPGRGFGNQPQHF.

The V call is TRBV7-2, the J call TRBJ1-1; no clear D gene. Germline loops: CDR1 SGHTA, CDR2 FQGNSA. V lost 0 bases and J 4 bases, leaving 6 bases between the germline ends. The CDR3 extends over 13 amino acids. DNA for the CDR3: TGTGCCAGCAGCTTAGCGCGGGGCACTGAAGCTTTCTTT. Translation gives CASSLARGTEAFF.

V gene TRBV29-1 combines with J gene TRBJ2-7; TRBD2 might be the D (5 bases). V was shortened by 6 bases and J by 1 base, with 10 bases between the two germline ends. From germline, CDR1 is SQVTM and CDR2 ANQGSEA. The CDR3 sequence is 12 residues long. The DNA of the CDR3 is TGCAGCGTGGTTCCGGGGTCCTACGAGCAGTACTTC. As protein: CSVVPGSYEQYF.

The rearrangement links TRBV6-1 to TRBJ2-5; 9 bases fit TRBD1. Germline trimming cut 3 bases from V and 5 bases from J; bases unmatched to any gene: 10. CDR1 MNHNS and CDR2 SASEGT come from the germline V gene. This CDR3 is built from 16 residues. CDR3 region: CASSESYRGRRETQYF. The DNA for the CDR3 is TGTGCCAGCAGTGAGTCCTACAGGGGGCGCCGGGAGACCCAGTACTTC.

The chain couples TRBV7-9 to TRBJ1-1, with D possibly matching TRBD1 (5 bases). Germline loops: CDR1 SEHNR, CDR2 FQNEAQ (reference sequence). The CDR3 is 15 amino acids. With 3 bases removed from V and 10 bases from J, the gap between germline ends came to 21 bases. CDR3 DNA sequence: TGTGCCAGCAGCTTGGCCGGCCGGCAGGGACTGGGAGCTTTCTTT. It yields the protein CASSLAGRQGLGAFF. Full variable domain (missing parts from reference TRBV7-9 and TRBJ1-1): DTGVSQNPRHKITKRGQNVTFRCDPISEHNRLYWYRQTLGQGPEFLTYFQNEAQLEKSRLLSDRFSAERPKGSFSTLEIQRTEQGDSAMYLCASSLAGRQGLGAFFGQGTRLTVV.